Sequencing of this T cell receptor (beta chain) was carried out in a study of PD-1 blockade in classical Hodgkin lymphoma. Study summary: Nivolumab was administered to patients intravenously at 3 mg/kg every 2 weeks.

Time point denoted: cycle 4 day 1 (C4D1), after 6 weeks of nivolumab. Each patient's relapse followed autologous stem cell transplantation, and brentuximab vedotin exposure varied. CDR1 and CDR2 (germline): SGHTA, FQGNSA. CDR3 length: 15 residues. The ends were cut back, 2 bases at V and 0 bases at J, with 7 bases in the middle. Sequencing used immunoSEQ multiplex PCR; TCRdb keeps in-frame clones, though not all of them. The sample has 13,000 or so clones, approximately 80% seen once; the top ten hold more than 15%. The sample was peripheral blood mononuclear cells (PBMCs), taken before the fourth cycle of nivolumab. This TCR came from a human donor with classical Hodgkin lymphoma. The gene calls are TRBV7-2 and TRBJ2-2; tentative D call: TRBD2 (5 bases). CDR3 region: CASSLWESNTGELFF. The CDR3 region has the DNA TGTGCCAGCAGCTTATGGGAGTCGAACACCGGGGAGCTGTTTTTT.